This T cell receptor beta chain was recovered during a study of cytomegalovirus exposure and HLA in healthy donors. The CDR3 runs 14 residues. Germline V gene sequence: CDR1 SGHTA, CDR2 FQGNSA. Trimming left V 5 bases short and J 2 bases short, with 12 bases between. Primers: 60 Vbeta forward and 13 Jbeta reverse. The data were produced by immunoSEQ multiplex PCR, yet TCRdb's version contains in-frame clones alone and is incomplete. The sample lists 150,000 to 200,000 clones, roughly 68% occurring once. Input material: PBMCs. The rearrangement uses TRBV7-2 and TRBJ2-5; D remains ambiguous. The sequence was collected from a woman aged 25 to 45 in good health and CMV-seronegative. Here the CDR3 reads CASSTNRVQETQYF. The DNA of the CDR3 is TGTGCCAGCAGCACAAATCGGGTTCAAGAGACCCAGTACTTC.